This T cell receptor (beta chain) was recovered during a study of OX40 agonist ivuxolimab in advanced cancers. Trimming left V 0 bases short and J 6 bases short, with 12 bases between. This CDR3 has 15 amino acids. Per germline, CDR1 SNHLY and CDR2 FYNNEI. Using immunoSEQ multiplex PCR, the repertoire was profiled, and TCRdb retains in-frame clones only, with some absent. The sample shows around 57,000 clones, about 90% of them seen only once. The genes are TRBV2 and TRBJ1-3; TRBD1 is a possible D gene (6 bases). Sequenced here: CD4+ or CD8+ T cells sorted from blood, sampled in a trial of the OX40 agonist ivuxolimab. The receptor was derived from an adult with an advanced solid tumor such as melanoma, head and neck, liver or kidney cancer. In DNA form, the CDR3 reads TGTGCCAGCAGTGAAGCAGGGGGACCAGAAAACACCATATATTTT. It codes for CASSEAGGPENTIYF.